This TCR beta chain was sequenced in a study of T cells in Graves' hyperthyroidism and ophthalmopathy. Researchers amplified the TCR beta CDR3 regions from RNA transcripts. The study used the HTBI primer set for a first-round RT-PCR of the TCR CDR3. TCRdb re-analysed the multiplex PCR reads in MiXCR, keeping a single row per CDR3 protein. Here the sample spans 650,000 to 800,000 distinct CDR3 sequences, about 45% being singletons. Concerning this clonotype: The antigen remains unidentified.

Uncontrolled infection, other autoimmune disease, pregnancy or lactation excluded patients. Clinical symptoms, serum thyroxine and TRAb, thyroid ultrasound and orbital computed tomography together formed the diagnostic basis. General observations from the study: Most thyroid clonotypes with frequency above 0.001 were detected in blood. Ophthalmopathy, which appeared later, was predicted by the model a median approximately six months before onset.

Germline CDR1 DFQATT, CDR2 SNEGSKA (reference sequence). The CDR3 length is 17 residues. The ends lost 0 bases at V and 5 bases at J; junction bases unmatched: 12. This TCR came from an adult man with Graves' disease, either hyperthyroidism or ophthalmopathy (not recorded which). Sequenced: peripheral blood or thyroid tissue (not recorded which). The chain is built from TRBV20-1 and TRBJ1-1, with 10 bases matching TRBD1. Here the CDR3 reads CSARDPRQGAVGTEAFF. The CDR3 DNA sequence: TGCAGTGCTAGAGATCCGAGACAGGGGGCGGTTGGGACTGAAGCTTTCTTT.